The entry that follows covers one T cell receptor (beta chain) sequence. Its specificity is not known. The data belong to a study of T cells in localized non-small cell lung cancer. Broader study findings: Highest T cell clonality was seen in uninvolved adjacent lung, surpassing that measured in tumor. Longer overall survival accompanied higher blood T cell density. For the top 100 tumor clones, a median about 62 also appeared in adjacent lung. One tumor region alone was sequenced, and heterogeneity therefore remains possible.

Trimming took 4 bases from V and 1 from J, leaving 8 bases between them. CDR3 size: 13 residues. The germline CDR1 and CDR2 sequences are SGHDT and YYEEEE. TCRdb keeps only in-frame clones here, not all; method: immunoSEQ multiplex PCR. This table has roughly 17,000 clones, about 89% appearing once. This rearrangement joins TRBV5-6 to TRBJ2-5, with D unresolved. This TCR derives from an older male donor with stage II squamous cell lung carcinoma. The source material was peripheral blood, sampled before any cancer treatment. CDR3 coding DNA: TGTGCCAGCAGCCTCGGGCCCCAAGAGACCCAGTACTTC. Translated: CASSLGPQETQYF.